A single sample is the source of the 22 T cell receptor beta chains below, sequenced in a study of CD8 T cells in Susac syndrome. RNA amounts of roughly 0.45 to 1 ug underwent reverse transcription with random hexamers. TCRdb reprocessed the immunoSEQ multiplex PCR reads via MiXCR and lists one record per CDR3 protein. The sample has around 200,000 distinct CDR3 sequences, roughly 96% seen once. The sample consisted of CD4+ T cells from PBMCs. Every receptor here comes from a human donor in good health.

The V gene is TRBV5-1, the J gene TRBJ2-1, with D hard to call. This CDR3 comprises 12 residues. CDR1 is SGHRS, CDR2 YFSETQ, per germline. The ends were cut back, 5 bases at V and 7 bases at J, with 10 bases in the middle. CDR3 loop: CASSIPSNEQFF. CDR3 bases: TGCGCCAGCAGTATACCTTCTAATGAGCAGTTCTTC.

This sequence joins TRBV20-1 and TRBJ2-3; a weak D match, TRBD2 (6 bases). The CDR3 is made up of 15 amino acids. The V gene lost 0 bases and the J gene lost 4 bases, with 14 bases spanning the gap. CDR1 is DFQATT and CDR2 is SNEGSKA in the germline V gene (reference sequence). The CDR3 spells CSARDPGSRADTQYF. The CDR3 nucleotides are TGCAGTGCTAGAGATCCCGGGAGTAGGGCAGATACGCAGTATTTT.

In nucleotides, the CDR3 is TGTGCCAGCTCACTTGAATCGGGACAGCTTGGCTACACCTTC. Its translation: CASSLESGQLGYTF. The chain combines TRBV18 with TRBJ1-2; 7 nucleotides match TRBD1. The CDR3 contains 14 residues. Germline V lookup: CDR1 KGHSH, CDR2 LQKENI. Trimming took 4 bases from V and 7 from J; bases not matched to a gene: 9. Looking up the rest from reference TRBV18 and TRBJ1-2 gives the full variable domain: NAGVMQNPRHLVRRRGQEARLRCSPMKGHSHVYWYRQLPEEGLKFMVYLQKENIIDESGMPKERFSAEFPKEGPSILRIQQVVRGDSAAYFCASSLESGQLGYTFGSGTRLTVV.

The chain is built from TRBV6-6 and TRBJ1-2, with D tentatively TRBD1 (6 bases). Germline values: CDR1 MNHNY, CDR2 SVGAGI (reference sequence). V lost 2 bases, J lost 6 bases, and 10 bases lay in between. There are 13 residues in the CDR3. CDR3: CASSYQGGHGYTF. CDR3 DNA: TGTGCCAGCAGTTACCAAGGGGGACATGGCTACACCTTC.

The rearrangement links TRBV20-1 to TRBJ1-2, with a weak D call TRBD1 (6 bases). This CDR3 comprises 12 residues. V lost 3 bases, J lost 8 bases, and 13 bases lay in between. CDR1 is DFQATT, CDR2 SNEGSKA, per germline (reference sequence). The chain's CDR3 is CSARPQGGGYTF. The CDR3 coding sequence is TGCAGTGCTAGGCCACAGGGCGGGGGCTACACCTTC.

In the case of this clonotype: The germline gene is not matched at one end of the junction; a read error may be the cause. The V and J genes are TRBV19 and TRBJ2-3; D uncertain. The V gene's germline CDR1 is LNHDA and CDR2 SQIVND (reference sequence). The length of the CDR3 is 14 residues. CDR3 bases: TGTGCCAGCAGTATAAGAGAAGCGTACGATACGCAGTATTTT. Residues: CASSIREAYDTQYF.

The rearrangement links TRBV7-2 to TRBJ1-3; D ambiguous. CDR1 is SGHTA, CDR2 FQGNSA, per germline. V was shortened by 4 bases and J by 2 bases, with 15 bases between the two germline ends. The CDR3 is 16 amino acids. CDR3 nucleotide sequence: TGTGCCAGCAGCTCCTCCCGTGGTGGTCCTGGAAACACCATATATTTT. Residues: CASSSSRGGPGNTIYF.

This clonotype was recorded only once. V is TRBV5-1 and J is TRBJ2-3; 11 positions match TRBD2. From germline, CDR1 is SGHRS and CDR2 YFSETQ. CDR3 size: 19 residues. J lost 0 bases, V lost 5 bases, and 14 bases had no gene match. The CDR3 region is CASRRLAGGPKTSTDTQYF. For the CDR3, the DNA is TGCGCCAGCAGGAGGCTAGCGGGAGGACCTAAAACTAGCACAGATACGCAGTATTTT.

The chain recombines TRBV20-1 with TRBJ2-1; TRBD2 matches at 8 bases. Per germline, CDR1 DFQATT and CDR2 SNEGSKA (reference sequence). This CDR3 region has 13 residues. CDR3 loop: CRGGRHSYNEQFF. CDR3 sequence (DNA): TGCAGGGGCGGGAGGCACTCCTACAATGAGCAGTTCTTC.

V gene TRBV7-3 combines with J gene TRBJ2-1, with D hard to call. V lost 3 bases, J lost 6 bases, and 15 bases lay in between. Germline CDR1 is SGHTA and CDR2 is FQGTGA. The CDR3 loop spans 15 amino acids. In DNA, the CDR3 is TGTGCCAGCAGCTTCATAGTATCCCCTCTCAATGAGCAGTTCTTC. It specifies CASSFIVSPLNEQFF.

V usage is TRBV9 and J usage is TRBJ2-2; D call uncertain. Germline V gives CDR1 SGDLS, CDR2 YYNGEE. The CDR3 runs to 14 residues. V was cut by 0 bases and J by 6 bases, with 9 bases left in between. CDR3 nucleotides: TGTGCCAGCAGCGTAGTTCCAGACTCCGGGGAGCTGTTTTTT. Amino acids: CASSVVPDSGELFF.

This chain's CDR3 is CSARLRDSNQPQHF. CDR3 nucleotides: TGCAGCGCCCGTCTCCGGGACAGTAATCAGCCCCAGCATTTT. This chain joins TRBV29-1 and TRBJ1-5, with 7 bases lining up with TRBD1. V dropped 7 bases and J dropped 4; count of bases not matched to a gene: 10. This CDR3 region has 14 residues. Looked up from germline, CDR1 is SQVTM and CDR2 is ANQGSEA.

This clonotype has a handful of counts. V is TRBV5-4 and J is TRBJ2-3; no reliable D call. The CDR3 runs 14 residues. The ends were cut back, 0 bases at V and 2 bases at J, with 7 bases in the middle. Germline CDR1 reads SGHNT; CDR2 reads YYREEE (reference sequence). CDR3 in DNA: TGTGCCAGCAGCTTGGCAGCGATCACAGATACGCAGTATTTT. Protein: CASSLAAITDTQYF.

CDR3 region: CATSRRSGTGMLLWSNEQFF. The DNA of the CDR3 is TGTGCCACCAGCAGACGCTCCGGGACAGGGATGCTTCTTTGGTCCAATGAGCAGTTCTTC. The chain combines TRBV15 with TRBJ2-1; 9 nucleotides align to TRBD1. Germline loops: CDR1 LNHNV, CDR2 YYDKDF (reference sequence). CDR3 length equals 20 residues. Trimming removed 2 bases from V and 6 bases from J; junction bases left unmatched: 20.

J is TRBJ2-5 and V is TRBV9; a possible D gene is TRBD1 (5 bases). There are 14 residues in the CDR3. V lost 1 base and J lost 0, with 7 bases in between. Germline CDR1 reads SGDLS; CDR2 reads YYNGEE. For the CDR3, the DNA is TGTGCCAGCAGCGTAACAGGAGACCAAGAGACCCAGTACTTC. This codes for CASSVTGDQETQYF.

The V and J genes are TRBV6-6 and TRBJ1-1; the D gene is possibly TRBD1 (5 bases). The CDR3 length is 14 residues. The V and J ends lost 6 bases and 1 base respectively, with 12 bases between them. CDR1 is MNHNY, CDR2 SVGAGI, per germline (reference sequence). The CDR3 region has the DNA TGTGCCAGCAGCCAAGACAGCCCGAACACTGAAGCTTTCTTT. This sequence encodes CASSQDSPNTEAFF.

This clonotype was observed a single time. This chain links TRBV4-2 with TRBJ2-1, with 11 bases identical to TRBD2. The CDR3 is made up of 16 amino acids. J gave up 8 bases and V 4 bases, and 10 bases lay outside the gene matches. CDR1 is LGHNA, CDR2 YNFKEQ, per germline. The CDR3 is CASSRQLAGVGDEQFF. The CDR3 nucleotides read TGTGCCAGCAGCCGCCAACTAGCGGGAGTCGGCGATGAGCAGTTCTTC.

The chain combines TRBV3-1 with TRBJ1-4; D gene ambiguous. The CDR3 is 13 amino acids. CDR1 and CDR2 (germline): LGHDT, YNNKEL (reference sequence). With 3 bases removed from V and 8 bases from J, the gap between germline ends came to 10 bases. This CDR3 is CASSHNSEEKLFF. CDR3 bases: TGTGCCAGCAGCCACAACAGCGAGGAAAAACTGTTTTTT.

The CDR3 spells CAWRVTGELFF. The CDR3 DNA reads TGTGCCTGGAGAGTGACCGGGGAGCTGTTTTTT. The chain joins TRBV30 to TRBJ2-2; no firm D call. Per germline, CDR1 GTSNPN and CDR2 SVGIG (reference sequence). The CDR3 runs 11 residues. Trimming left V 3 bases short and J 5 bases short, with 4 bases between.

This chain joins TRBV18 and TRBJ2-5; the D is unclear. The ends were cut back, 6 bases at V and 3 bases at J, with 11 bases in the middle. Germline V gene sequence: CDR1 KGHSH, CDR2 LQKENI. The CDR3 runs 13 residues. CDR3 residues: CASSEGAEETQYF. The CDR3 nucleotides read TGTGCCAGCTCTGAAGGCGCAGAAGAGACCCAGTACTTC.

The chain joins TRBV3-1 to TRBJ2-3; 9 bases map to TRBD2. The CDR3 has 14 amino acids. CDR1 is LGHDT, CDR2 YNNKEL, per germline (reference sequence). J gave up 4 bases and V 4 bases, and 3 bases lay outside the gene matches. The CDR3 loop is CASSLAGDPDTQYF. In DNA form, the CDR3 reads TGTGCCAGCAGCCTAGCGGGAGACCCAGATACGCAGTATTTT.

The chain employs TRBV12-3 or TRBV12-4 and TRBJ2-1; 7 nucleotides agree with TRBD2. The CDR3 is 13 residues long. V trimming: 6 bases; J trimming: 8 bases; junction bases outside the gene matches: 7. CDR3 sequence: CASSPLGGYEQFF. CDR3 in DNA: TGTGCCAGCAGCCCCCTGGGAGGGTATGAGCAGTTCTTC.